The 15 T cell receptor beta chains below all came from one sample that was sequenced in a study of blood T cell repertoires in COVID-19. Sequenced by immunoSEQ multiplex PCR; TCRdb stores in-frame clones only, minus some. The data contain roughly 400,000 clones, 88% of them singletons. The sequenced sample consisted of PBMCs or T cells enriched from blood (not recorded which). These receptors were collected from a woman aged 18-35 years who had been exposed to COVID-19.

The chain uses TRBV14 and TRBJ1-6; a possible D gene is TRBD1 (5 bases). The CDR3 has 15 amino acids. Germline V gene lookup returns CDR1 SGHDN and CDR2 FVKESK. The V gene lost 4 bases and the J gene lost 4 bases, with 11 bases spanning the gap. Here the CDR3 DNA reads TGTGCCAGCAGCCCGTTACAGGCATATAATTCACCCCTCCACTTT. Translated, it gives CASSPLQAYNSPLHF.

In its sample, this clone was seen once. The gene calls are TRBV11-2 and TRBJ1-1, with 7 bases fitting TRBD1. Trimming cost V 5 bases and J 7 bases; bases outside gene matches: 4. Germline V gives CDR1 SGHAT, CDR2 FQNNGV. This CDR3 has 12 amino acids. CDR3 bases: TGTGCCAGCAGCCAATGGGACAGTGAAGCTTTCTTT. The encoded protein is CASSQWDSEAFF.

This chain joins TRBV7-2 and TRBJ2-1, with D tentatively TRBD2 (7 bases). Germline CDR1 reads SGHTA; CDR2 reads FQGNSA. The CDR3 sequence is 16 residues long. Deletions cut 8 bases from V and 0 bases from J, with 17 bases between. The CDR3 sequence is CASPGEGVSSYNEQFF. CDR3 bases: TGTGCCAGCCCCGGGGAGGGGGTTTCCTCCTACAATGAGCAGTTCTTC. Filled out from reference TRBV7-2 and TRBJ2-1, the complete variable domain reads GAGVSQSPSNKVTEKGKDVELRCDPISGHTALYWYRQSLGQGLEFLIYFQGNSAPDKSGLPSDRFSAERTGGSVSTLTIQRTQQEDSAVYLCASPGEGVSSYNEQFFGPGTRLTVL.

This clone was observed a few times. The chain couples TRBV7-2 to TRBJ2-1, with 9 positions matching TRBD2. V lost 0 bases and J lost 5; bases outside the gene matches: 5. The CDR3 covers 16 residues. Germline V gene data show CDR1 as SGHTA and CDR2 as FQGNSA. CDR3 sequence (DNA): TGTGCCAGCAGCTTAGCACTAGCGGGTGGTAACAATGAGCAGTTCTTC. This codes for CASSLALAGGNNEQFF.

The chain combines TRBV27 with TRBJ1-5; 7 positions match TRBD1. Germline values: CDR1 MNHEY, CDR2 SMNVEV (reference sequence). The CDR3 runs 16 residues. V lost 2 bases and J lost 2; bases outside the gene matches: 6. The CDR3 nucleotides read TGTGCCAGCAGTTTAGAATGGACAGGACGCAATCAGCCCCAGCATTTT. Its protein product is CASSLEWTGRNQPQHF.

The V and J genes are TRBV10-3 and TRBJ1-4; D possibly corresponds to TRBD1 (6 bases). This CDR3 region has 12 residues. Germline CDR1 ENHRY, CDR2 SYGVKD. Trimming shortened V by 5 bases and J by 8 bases, and 9 bases separated the two germline ends. CDR3 region: CAISQGNEKLFF. For the CDR3, the DNA is TGTGCCATCAGTCAGGGGAACGAAAAACTGTTTTTT.

This clone was counted only a few times. The rearrangement links TRBV5-8 to TRBJ1-6; D is ambiguous. The CDR3 is 13 amino acids. The V end lost 0 bases, the J end lost 7 bases, and 5 bases lay between the germline ends. The germline V gene has CDR1 SGHTS and CDR2 YDEGEE. The CDR3 DNA follows: TGTGCCAGCAGCTTGGTCGCGAATTCACCCCTCCACTTT. This translates into CASSLVANSPLHF.

The V gene is TRBV4-3, the J gene TRBJ1-1; D is perhaps TRBD1 (6 bases). This CDR3 contains 15 residues. V lost 3 bases and J lost 8, with 19 bases in between. Germline CDR1 reads LGHNA; CDR2 reads YSLEER. CDR3 nucleotide sequence: TGCGCCAGCAGCCAGACACTGGGGGGGGGCTCGGAAGCTTTCTTT. Translating gives CASSQTLGGGSEAFF.

The rearrangement links TRBV27 to TRBJ2-7; 10 positions agree with TRBD1. V lost 8 bases, J lost 4 bases, and 8 bases stayed unmatched. This CDR3 comprises 14 residues. In germline, CDR1 is MNHEY, CDR2 SMNVEV (reference sequence). The CDR3 DNA sequence: TGTGCCAGCGGAGGGACAGGGGTCCCTTACGAGCAGTACTTC. Translation: CASGGTGVPYEQYF.

The chain has TRBV20-1 and TRBJ2-2; 8 bases are shared with TRBD1. Germline V gene lookup returns CDR1 DFQATT and CDR2 SNEGSKA (reference sequence). Losses at the gene ends were 6 bases for V and 1 base for J; bases not matched to a gene: 7. The CDR3 runs 15 residues. CDR3 DNA: TGCAGTGCGAGTAGGACAGGGTGGAACACCGGGGAGCTGTTTTTT. Translating it yields CSASRTGWNTGELFF.

The V and J genes are TRBV20-1 and TRBJ2-7; D is possibly TRBD1 (6 bases). The CDR3 is 11 residues long. From germline, CDR1 is DFQATT and CDR2 SNEGSKA (reference sequence). The V gene lost 5 bases and the J gene lost 4 bases, with 9 bases spanning the gap. The CDR3 nucleotides read TGCAGTGCTGCGAGGGGGTACGAGCAGTACTTC. This translates into CSAARGYEQYF.

V and J are TRBV7-9 and TRBJ2-7, with TRBD2 matching over 7 bases. Germline CDR1 SEHNR, CDR2 FQNEAQ (reference sequence). The V segment lost 5 bases and the J segment 3 bases; nucleotides outside the gene matches: 7. The CDR3 consists of 14 residues. CDR3 region: CASSPMGGGYEQYF. The CDR3 nucleotides are TGTGCCAGCAGCCCCATGGGGGGGGGCTACGAGCAGTACTTC.

V is TRBV4-1 and J is TRBJ2-3; perhaps TRBD2 as D (5 bases). The CDR3 consists of 14 residues. Germline V gives CDR1 MGHRA, CDR2 YSYEKL. Trimming removed 3 bases from V and 2 bases from J, with 9 bases in between. The chain's CDR3 is CASSQEDPTDTQYF. CDR3 in DNA: TGCGCCAGCAGCCAGGAGGACCCCACAGATACGCAGTATTTT.

The J gene is TRBJ1-6, the V gene TRBV19, with unresolved D. Germline V gene lookup returns CDR1 LNHDA and CDR2 SQIVND (reference sequence). Trimming pared 1 base from V and 4 bases from J, leaving 5 bases between. This CDR3 has 14 residues. CDR3 DNA: TGTGCCAGTAGTATAGGTCAATATAATTCACCCCTCCACTTT. Protein product: CASSIGQYNSPLHF.

This clone was seen a few times. V is TRBV19 and J is TRBJ1-5, with D perhaps TRBD1 (5 bases). V was trimmed by 9 bases and J by 3 bases, leaving 18 bases between them. The CDR3 has 15 residues. CDR1 LNHDA and CDR2 SQIVND come from the germline V gene (reference sequence). In DNA form, the CDR3 reads TGTGCCAGCAGAAACAACGGTGGGGCCAATCAGCCCCAGCATTTT. Its translation is CASRNNGGANQPQHF.